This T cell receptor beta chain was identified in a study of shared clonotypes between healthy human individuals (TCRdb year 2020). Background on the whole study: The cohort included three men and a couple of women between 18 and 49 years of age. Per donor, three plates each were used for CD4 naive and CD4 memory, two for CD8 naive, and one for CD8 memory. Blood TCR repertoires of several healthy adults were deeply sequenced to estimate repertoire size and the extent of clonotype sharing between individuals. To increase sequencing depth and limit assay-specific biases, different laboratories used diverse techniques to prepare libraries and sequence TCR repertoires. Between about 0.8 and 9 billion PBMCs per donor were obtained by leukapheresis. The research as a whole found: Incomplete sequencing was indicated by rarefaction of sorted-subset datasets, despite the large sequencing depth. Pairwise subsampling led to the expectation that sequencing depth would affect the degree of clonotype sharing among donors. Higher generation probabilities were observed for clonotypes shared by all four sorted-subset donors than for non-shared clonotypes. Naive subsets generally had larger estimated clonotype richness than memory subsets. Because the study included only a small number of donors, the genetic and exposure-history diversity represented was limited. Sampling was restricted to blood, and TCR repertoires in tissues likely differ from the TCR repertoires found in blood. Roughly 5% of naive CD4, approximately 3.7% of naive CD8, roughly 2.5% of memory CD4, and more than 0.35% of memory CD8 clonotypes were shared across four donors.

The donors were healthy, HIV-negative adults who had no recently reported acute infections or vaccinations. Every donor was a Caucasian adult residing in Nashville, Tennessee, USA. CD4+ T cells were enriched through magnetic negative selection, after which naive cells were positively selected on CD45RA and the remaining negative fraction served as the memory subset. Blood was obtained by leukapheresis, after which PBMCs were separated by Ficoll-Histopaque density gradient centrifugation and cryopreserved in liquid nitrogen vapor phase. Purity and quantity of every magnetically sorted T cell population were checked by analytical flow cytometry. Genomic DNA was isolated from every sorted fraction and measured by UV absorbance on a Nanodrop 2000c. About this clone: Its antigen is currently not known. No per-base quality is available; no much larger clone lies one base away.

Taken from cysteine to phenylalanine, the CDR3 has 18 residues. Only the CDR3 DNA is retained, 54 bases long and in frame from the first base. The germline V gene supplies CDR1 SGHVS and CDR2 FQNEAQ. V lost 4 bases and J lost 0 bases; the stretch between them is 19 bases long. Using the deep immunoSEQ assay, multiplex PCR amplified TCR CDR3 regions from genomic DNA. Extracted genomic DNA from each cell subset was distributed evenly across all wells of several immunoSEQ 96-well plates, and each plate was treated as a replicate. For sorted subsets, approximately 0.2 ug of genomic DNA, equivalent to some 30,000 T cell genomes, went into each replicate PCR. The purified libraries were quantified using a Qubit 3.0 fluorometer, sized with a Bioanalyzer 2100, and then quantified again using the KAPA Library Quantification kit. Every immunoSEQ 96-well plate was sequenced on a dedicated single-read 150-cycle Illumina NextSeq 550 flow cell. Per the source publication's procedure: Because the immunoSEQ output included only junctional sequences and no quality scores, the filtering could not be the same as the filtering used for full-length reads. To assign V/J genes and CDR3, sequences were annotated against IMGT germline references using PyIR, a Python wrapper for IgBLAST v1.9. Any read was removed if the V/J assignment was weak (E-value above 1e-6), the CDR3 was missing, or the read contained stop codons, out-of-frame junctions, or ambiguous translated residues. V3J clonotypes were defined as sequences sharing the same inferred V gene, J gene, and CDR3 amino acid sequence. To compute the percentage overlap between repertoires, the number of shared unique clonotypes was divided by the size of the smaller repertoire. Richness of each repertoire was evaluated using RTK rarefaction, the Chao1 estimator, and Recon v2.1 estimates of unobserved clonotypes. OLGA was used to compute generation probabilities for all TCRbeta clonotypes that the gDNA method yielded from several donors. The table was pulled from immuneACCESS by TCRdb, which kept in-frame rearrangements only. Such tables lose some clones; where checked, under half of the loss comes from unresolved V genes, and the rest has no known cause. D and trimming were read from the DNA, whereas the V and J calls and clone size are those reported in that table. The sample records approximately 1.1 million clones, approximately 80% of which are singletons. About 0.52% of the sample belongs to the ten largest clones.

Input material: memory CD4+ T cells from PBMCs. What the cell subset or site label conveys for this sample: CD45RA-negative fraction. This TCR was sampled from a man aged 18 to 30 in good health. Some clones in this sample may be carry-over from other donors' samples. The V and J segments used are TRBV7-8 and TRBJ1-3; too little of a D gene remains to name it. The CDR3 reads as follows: CASSYASVGFLSGNTIYF. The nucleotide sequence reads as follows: TGTGCCAGCAGCTACGCCTCGGTCGGTTTCCTCTCTGGAAACACCATATATTTT.